The rows below give T cell receptor beta chains drawn from one sample of a study of blood T cell repertoires in COVID-19. Repertoires were generated with immunoSEQ multiplex PCR, while TCRdb's copy carries only in-frame clones and drops some. The sample has about 34,000 clones, 90% seen once; the top ten hold roughly a fifth. The specimen was peripheral blood. The receptors were gathered from an older man with acute or convalescent COVID-19. The CDR3 runs from the conserved cysteine through the conserved F or W. D genes are given only for firm matches. For some rows the clone size is stated as once, few or many, or as a class when expanded; others skip it.

TRBJ2-2 | - | TRBV7-8 | - | TGTGCCAGCAGCCGATTAGTGTTCTCCGGGGAGCTGTTTTTT | CASSRLVFSGELFF
TRBJ1-1 | - | TRBV6-1 | - | TGTGCCAGCAGTGAGGGGGGTTTCCAGACTGCTTTCTTT | CASSEGGFQTAFF
TRBJ1-3 | - | TRBV19 | - | TGTGCCAGTTACAGGCGCCTCTCTGGAAACACCATATATTTT | CASYRRLSGNTIYF
TRBJ2-1 | - | TRBV19 | - | TGTGCCGCAAGCGCGCGGGCAGCATTTAATGAGCAGTTCTTC | CAASARAAFNEQFF
TRBJ2-3 | few | TRBV27 | - | TGTGCCAGCAGTTTGGCCCTCACAGATACGCAGTATTTT | CASSLALTDTQYF
TRBJ2-1 | - | TRBV27 | TRBD2 | TGTGCCAGCAGACGAGGACTAGCGGGGACTAGCTCCTACAATGAGCAGTTCTTC | CASRRGLAGTSSYNEQFF
TRBJ1-2 | - | TRBV30 | - | TGTGCCTGGAGCCCTTGGAGGGAATCTGGCTACACCTTC | CAWSPWRESGYTF
TRBJ1-6 | - | TRBV11-2 | - | TGTGCCAGCAGCTTTCTGGGGAGACCCCTCCACTTT | CASSFLGRPLHF
TRBJ1-1 | - | TRBV6-9 | - | TGTGCCAGCAGTTCCGGGAGCGGGACTGAAGCTTTCTTT | CASSSGSGTEAFF
TRBJ1-1 | - | TRBV19 | TRBD1 | TGTGCCAGTAGTATCGCTTTCGTGACAGGGCCCACTGAAGCTTTCTTT | CASSIAFVTGPTEAFF
TRBJ2-3 | once | TRBV14 | TRBD2 | TGTGCCAGCAGCCTACGGGGGGGGAACACAGATACGCAGTATTTT | CASSLRGGNTDTQYF
TRBJ1-3 | few | TRBV7-9 | - | TGTGCCAGCAGCTCGCCCGGAGTCTGGGGAAACACCATATATTTT | CASSSPGVWGNTIYF
TRBJ2-7 | - | TRBV9 | - | TGTGCCAGCAGCGTAGTCGGGCAGGGGATGGACGAGCAGTACTTC | CASSVVGQGMDEQYF
TRBJ1-4 | - | TRBV30 | TRBD1 | TGTGCCTGGAGTGAAGGGACAGGGCTTGGTGCAACTAATGAAAAACTGTTTTTT | CAWSEGTGLGATNEKLFF
TRBJ1-4 | - | TRBV7-9 | - | TGTGCCAGCAGCTCCAGGACTGCCGGAAGGGATGAAAAACTGTTTTTT | CASSSRTAGRDEKLFF
TRBJ1-2 | - | TRBV12-3/TRBV12-4 | TRBD1 | TGTGCCAGCAGTTTAGACAGGGGGTATGGCTACACCTTC | CASSLDRGYGYTF
TRBJ2-2 | - | TRBV10-2 | - | TGCGCCAGCAATTACGGGAGCACCGGGGAGCTGTTTTTT | CASNYGSTGELFF
TRBJ1-2 | - | TRBV3-1/TRBV3-2 | - | TGTGCCAGCAGCCTAAGAGATCGGGGCTACACCTTC | CASSLRDRGYTF
TRBJ1-1 | - | TRBV21-1 | - | TGTGCCAGCAGCCGGGGGACCCCGGACAGGGGGAAGGCTTTCTTT | CASSRGTPDRGKAFF
TRBJ1-2 | - | TRBV28 | - | TGTGCCAGCAGTTGGACCGGGACACCTTATGGCTACACCTTC | CASSWTGTPYGYTF
TRBJ2-1 | - | TRBV28 | - | TGTGCCAGCAGTTTAAGGGGCCGATACAATGAGCAGTTCTTC | CASSLRGRYNEQFF
TRBJ1-3 | - | TRBV13 | - | TGTGCCAGCAGCTCCGCGAGGCAGGGAAACACCATATATTTT | CASSSARQGNTIYF
TRBJ2-1 | once | TRBV5-1 | TRBD2 | TGCGCCAGCAGCTTGGAACGGCGGGGGGGCCAAAATGAGCAGTTCTTC | CASSLERRGGQNEQFF
TRBJ2-1 | - | TRBV10-3 | - | TGTGCCATCAGGCCAGAGGGAGGTGAGCAGTTCTTC | CAIRPEGGEQFF
TRBJ2-7 | once | TRBV28 | TRBD1 | TGTGCCAGCAGTCCGTGGACAGGGGTCTCCTACGAGCAGTACTTC | CASSPWTGVSYEQYF
TRBJ1-1 | - | TRBV7-2 | TRBD1 | TGTGCCAGCAGCTTAAAACCAGGGGGCACTGAAGCTTTCTTT | CASSLKPGGTEAFF
TRBJ2-1 | - | TRBV7-9 | TRBD1 | TGTGCCAGCAGCATCTTACAGGGGGCTTTTAGAAATGAGCAGTTCTTC | CASSILQGAFRNEQFF
TRBJ2-7 | few | TRBV5-1 | - | TGCGCCAGCAGCTTGCAGTTGGACAGAGAGCAGTACTTC | CASSLQLDREQYF
TRBJ1-2 | - | TRBV19 | TRBD1 | TGTGCCAGTAGTTTAGGGACAGGGAACTATGGCTACACCTTC | CASSLGTGNYGYTF
TRBJ1-2 | - | TRBV5-1 | - | TGCGCCAGCAGCGTCAATCAGGGATCAATTTATGGCTACACCTTC | CASSVNQGSIYGYTF
TRBJ1-2 | - | TRBV6-5 | TRBD1 | TGTGCCAGCAGCCGCACAGGGGGAGGCTATGGCTACACCTTC | CASSRTGGGYGYTF
TRBJ2-1 | - | TRBV5-8 | TRBD1 | TGTGCCAGCAGCTTGCCCGGGACAGGGAACAATGAGCAGTTCTTC | CASSLPGTGNNEQFF
TRBJ1-4 | few | TRBV7-6 | - | TGTGCCAGCAGCTTAGGCCGGGAGAGCAGTGAAAAACTGTTTTTT | CASSLGRESSEKLFF